This TCR beta chain was documented in a study of OX40 agonist ivuxolimab in advanced cancers. Study-level background: A partial response was reached by three patients: one with hepatocellular carcinoma and two with cutaneous melanoma.

This clone has just a few counts. TCRdb's copy holds only in-frame clones and misses some; the assay was immunoSEQ multiplex PCR. The data show roughly 60,000 clones, about 89% seen once. Trimming left V 3 bases short and J 4 bases short, with 7 bases between. The germline gives CDR1 MDHEN, CDR2 SYDVKM. CDR3 length: 12 residues. Blood sampling was done at baseline, cycle 4 day 1, and cycle 7 day 1. The starting material was CD4+ or CD8+ T cells sorted from blood, obtained in a trial of the OX40 agonist ivuxolimab. The rearrangement links TRBV28 to TRBJ2-7; no clear D. This TCR came from an adult with an advanced solid tumor such as melanoma, head and neck, liver or kidney cancer. CDR3 protein: CASSFGRYEQYF. DNA for the CDR3: TGTGCCAGCAGTTTTGGACGGTACGAGCAGTACTTC.